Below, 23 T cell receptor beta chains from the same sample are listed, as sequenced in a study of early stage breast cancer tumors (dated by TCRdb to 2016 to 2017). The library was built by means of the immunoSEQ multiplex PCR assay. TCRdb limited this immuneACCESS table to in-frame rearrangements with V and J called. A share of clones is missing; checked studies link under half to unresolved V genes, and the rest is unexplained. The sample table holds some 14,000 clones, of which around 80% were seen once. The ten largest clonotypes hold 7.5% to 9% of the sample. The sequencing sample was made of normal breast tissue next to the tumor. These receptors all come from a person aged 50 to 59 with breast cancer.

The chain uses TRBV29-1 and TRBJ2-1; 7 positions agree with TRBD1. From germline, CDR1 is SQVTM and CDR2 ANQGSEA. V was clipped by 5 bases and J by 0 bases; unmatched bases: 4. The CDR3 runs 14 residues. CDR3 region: CSVRDRASYNEQFF. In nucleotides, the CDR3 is TGCAGCGTTCGAGACAGGGCCTCCTACAATGAGCAGTTCTTC.

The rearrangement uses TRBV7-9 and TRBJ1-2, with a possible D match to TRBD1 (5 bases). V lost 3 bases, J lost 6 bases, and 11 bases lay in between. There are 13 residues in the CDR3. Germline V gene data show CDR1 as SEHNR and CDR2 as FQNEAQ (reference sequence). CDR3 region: CASSFWGENGYTF. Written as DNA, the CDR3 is TGTGCCAGCAGCTTCTGGGGGGAAAATGGCTACACCTTC.

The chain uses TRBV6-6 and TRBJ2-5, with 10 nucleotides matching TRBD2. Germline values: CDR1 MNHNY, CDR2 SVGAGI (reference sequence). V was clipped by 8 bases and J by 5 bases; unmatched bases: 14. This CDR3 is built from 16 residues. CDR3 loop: CASGTRIAGGVETQYF. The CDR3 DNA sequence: TGTGCCAGCGGAACAAGGATAGCGGGGGGTGTGGAGACCCAGTACTTC.

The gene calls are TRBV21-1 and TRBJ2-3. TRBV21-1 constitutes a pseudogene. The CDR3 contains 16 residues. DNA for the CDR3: TGTGCCAGCAGCAAAGGGGTAGCAGGTCGAGGAGATACGCAGTATTTT. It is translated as CASSKGVAGRGDTQYF.

CDR3 in DNA: TGCAGCGTTCTCGCTTGGACAGGGAAGGGGAACACCGGGGAGCTGTTTTTT. Protein sequence: CSVLAWTGKGNTGELFF. The rearrangement joins TRBV29-1 to TRBJ2-2, with 8 bases aligning to TRBD1. Per germline, CDR1 SQVTM and CDR2 ANQGSEA. This CDR3 is 17 amino acids long. The junction had 12 bases not matched to a gene; V was cut back by 5 bases and J by 1 base.

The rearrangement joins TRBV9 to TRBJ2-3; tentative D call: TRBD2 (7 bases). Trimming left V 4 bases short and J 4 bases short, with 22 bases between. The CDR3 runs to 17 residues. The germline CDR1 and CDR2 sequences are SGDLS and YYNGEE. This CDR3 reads CASSPRGGSGGPDTQYF. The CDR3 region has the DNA TGTGCCAGCAGCCCAAGGGGCGGGAGTGGGGGGCCAGATACGCAGTATTTT.

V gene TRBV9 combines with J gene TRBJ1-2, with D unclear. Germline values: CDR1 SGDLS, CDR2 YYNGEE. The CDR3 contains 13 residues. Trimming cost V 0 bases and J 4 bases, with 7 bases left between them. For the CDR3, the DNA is TGTGCCAGCAGCGTAGGACATCCCTATGGCTACACCTTC. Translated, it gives CASSVGHPYGYTF.

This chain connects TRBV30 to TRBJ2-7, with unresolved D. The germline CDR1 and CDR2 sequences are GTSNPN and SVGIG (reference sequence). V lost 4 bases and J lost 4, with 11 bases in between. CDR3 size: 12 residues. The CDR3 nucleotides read TGTGCCTGGAACTCACTTGAGTACGAGCAGTACTTC. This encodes CAWNSLEYEQYF.

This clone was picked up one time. DNA of the CDR3: TGTGCCAGCAGCCCCCGAATGGGGCGACTAACCTACGAGCAGTACTTC. It encodes CASSPRMGRLTYEQYF. The chain has TRBV7-2 and TRBJ2-7, with D perhaps given as TRBD1 or TRBD2 (5 bases each). Germline lookup yields CDR1 SGHTA and CDR2 FQGNSA. Trimming stripped 5 bases from V and 2 bases from J, with 19 bases between. This CDR3 is built from 16 residues. Based on the CDR3 plus reference TRBV7-2 and TRBJ2-7, the full variable domain is GAGVSQSPSNKVTEKGKDVELRCDPISGHTALYWYRQSLGQGLEFLIYFQGNSAPDKSGLPSDRFSAERTGGSVSTLTIQRTQQEDSAVYLCASSPRMGRLTYEQYFGPGTRLTVT.

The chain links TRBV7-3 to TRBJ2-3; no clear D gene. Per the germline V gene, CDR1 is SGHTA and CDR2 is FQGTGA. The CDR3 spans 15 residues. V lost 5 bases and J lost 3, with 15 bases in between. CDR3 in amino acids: CASSLGRVGTDTQYF. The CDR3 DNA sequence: TGTGCCAGCAGCCTCGGACGGGTGGGGACAGATACGCAGTATTTT.

The CDR3 DNA sequence: TGTGCCAGCAGTTACTCGATGAACACTGAAGCTTTCTTT. It encodes CASSYSMNTEAFF. The chain recombines TRBV6-5 with TRBJ1-1; D gene ambiguous. The CDR3 length is 13 residues. Germline CDR1 and CDR2: MNHEY and SVGAGI. V lost 0 bases, J lost 0 bases, and 2 bases lay in between.

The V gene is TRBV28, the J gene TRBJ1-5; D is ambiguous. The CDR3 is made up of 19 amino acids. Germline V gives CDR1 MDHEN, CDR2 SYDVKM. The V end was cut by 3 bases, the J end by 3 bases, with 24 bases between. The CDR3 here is CASSFRSRAKLPNNQPQHF. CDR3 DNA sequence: TGTGCCAGCAGTTTTAGATCCCGGGCCAAGCTACCAAACAATCAGCCCCAGCATTTT.

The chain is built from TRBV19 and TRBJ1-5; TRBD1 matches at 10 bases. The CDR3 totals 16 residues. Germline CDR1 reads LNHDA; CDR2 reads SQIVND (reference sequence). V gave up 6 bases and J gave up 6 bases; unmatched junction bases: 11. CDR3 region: CASSKSGTGVIQPQHF. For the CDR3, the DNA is TGTGCCAGTAGCAAATCCGGGACAGGGGTGATTCAGCCCCAGCATTTT.

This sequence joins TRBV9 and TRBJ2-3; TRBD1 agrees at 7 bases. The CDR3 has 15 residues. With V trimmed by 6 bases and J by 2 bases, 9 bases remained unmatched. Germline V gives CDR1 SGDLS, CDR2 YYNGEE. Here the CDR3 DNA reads TGTGCCAGCAACCGACAGGGACATCACACAGATACGCAGTATTTT. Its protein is CASNRQGHHTDTQYF.

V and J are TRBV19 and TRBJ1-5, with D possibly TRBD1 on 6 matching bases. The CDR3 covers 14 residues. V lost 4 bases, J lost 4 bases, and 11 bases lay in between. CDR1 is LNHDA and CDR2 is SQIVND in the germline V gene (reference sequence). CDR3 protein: CASSKTGKNQPQHF. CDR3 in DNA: TGTGCCAGTAGTAAGACAGGAAAGAATCAGCCCCAGCATTTT.

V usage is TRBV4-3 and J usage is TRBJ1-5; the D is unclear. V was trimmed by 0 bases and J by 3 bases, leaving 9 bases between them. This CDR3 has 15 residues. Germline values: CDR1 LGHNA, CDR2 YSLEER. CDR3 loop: CASSQDEGLNQPQHF. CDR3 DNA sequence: TGCGCCAGCAGCCAAGATGAGGGTCTCAATCAGCCCCAGCATTTT.

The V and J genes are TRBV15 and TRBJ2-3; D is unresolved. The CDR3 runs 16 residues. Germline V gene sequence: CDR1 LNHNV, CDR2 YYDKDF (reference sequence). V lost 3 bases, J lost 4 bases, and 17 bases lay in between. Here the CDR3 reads CATSRSLAAGADTQYF. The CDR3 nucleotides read TGTGCCACCAGCAGGTCATTAGCCGCAGGAGCAGATACGCAGTATTTT.

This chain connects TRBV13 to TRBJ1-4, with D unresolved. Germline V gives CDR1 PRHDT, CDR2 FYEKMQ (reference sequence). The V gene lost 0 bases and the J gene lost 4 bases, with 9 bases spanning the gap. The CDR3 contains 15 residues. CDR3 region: CASSLGRRLNEKLFF. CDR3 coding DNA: TGTGCCAGCAGCTTAGGCCGCAGACTTAATGAAAAACTGTTTTTT.

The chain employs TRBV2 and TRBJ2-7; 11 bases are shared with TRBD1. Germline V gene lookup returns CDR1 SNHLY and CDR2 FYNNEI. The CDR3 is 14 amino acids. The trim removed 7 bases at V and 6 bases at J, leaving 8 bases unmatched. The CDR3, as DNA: TGTGCCAGCAAAAAGGACAGGGGGCAGGGCGAGCAGTACTTC. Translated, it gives CASKKDRGQGEQYF.

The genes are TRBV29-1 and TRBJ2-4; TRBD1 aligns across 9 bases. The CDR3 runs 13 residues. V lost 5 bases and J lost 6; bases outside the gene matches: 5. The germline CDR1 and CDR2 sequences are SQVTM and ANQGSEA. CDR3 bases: TGCAGCGTTACACAGGGGGCGAGAAACATTCAGTACTTC. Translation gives CSVTQGARNIQYF.

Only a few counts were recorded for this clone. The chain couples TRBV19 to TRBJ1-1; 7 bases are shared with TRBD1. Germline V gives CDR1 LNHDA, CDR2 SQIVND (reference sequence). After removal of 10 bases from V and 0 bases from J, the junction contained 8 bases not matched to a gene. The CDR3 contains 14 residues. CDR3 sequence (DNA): TGTGCCACAGGGGGAACTTATTTGAACACTGAAGCTTTCTTT. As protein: CATGGTYLNTEAFF.

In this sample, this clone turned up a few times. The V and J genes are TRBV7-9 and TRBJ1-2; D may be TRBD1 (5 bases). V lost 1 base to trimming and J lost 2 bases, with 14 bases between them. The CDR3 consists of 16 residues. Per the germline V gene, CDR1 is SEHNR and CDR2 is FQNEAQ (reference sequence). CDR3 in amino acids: CASSLDFWSGNYGYTF. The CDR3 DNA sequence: TGTGCCAGCAGCTTAGATTTTTGGTCAGGGAACTATGGCTACACCTTC.

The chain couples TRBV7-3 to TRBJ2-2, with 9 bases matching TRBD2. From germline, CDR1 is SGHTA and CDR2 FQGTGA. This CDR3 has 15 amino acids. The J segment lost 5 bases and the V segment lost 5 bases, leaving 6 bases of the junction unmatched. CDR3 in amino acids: CASSQTSGITGELFF. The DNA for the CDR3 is TGTGCCAGCAGCCAGACTAGCGGAATTACCGGGGAGCTGTTTTTT.